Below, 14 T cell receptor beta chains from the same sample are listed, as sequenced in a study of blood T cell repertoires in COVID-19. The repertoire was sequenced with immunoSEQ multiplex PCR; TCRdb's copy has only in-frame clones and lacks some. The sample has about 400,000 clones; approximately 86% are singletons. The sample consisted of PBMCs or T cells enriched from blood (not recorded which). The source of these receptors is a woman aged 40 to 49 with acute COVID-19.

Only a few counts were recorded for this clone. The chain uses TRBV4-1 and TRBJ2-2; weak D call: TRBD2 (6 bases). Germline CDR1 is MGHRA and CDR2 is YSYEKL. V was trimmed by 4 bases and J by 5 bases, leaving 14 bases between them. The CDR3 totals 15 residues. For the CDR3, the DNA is TGCGCCAGCAGCCTCGGTGCGGGGTGGACCGGGGAGCTGTTTTTT. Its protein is CASSLGAGWTGELFF.

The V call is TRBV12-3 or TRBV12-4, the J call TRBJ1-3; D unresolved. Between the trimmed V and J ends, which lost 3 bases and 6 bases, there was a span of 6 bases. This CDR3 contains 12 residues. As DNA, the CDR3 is TGTGCCAGCAGTTTTGGCAAAAACACCATATATTTT. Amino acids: CASSFGKNTIYF.

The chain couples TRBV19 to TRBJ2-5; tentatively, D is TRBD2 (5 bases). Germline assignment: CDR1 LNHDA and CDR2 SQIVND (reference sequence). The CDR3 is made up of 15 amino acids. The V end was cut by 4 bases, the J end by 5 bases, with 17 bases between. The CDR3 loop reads CASSTKGREWETQYF. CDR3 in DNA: TGTGCCAGTAGTACCAAAGGAAGGGAGTGGGAGACCCAGTACTTC.

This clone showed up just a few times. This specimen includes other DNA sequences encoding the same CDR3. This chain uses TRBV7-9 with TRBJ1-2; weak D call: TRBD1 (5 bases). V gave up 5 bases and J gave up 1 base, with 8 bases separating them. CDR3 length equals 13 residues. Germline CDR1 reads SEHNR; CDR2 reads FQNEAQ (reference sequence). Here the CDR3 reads CASSRDSNYGYTF. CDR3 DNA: TGTGCCAGCAGCCGCGACAGTAACTATGGCTACACCTTC. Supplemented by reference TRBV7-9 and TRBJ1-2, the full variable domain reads DTGVSQNPRHKITKRGQNVTFRCDPISEHNRLYWYRQTLGQGPEFLTYFQNEAQLEKSRLLSDRFSAERPKGSFSTLEIQRTEQGDSAMYLCASSRDSNYGYTFGSGTRLTVV.

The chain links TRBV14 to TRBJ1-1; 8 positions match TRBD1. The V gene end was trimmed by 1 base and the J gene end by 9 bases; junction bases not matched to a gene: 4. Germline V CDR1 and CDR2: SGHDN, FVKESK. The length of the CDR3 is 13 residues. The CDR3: CASSQGRDRQAFF. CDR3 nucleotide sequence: TGTGCCAGCAGCCAAGGACGGGACAGGCAAGCTTTCTTT. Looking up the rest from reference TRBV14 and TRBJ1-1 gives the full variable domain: EAGVTQFPSHSVIEKGQTVTLRCDPISGHDNLYWYRRVMGKEIKFLLHFVKESKQDESGMPNNRFLAERTGGTYSTLKVQPAELEDSGVYFCASSQGRDRQAFFGQGTRLTVV.

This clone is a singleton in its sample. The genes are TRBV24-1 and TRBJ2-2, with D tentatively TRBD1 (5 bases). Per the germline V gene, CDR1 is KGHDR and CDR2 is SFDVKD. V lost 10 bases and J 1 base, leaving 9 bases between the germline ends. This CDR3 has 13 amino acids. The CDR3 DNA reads TGTGCCACGTACGACAGGAACACCGGGGAGCTGTTTTTT. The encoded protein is CATYDRNTGELFF.

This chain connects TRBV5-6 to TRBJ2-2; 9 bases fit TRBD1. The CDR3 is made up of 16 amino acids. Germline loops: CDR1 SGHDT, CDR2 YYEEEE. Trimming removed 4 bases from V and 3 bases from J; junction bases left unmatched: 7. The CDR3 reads CASSGGQGRYTGELFF. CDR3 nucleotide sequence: TGTGCCAGCAGCGGCGGACAGGGGCGATACACCGGGGAGCTGTTTTTT.

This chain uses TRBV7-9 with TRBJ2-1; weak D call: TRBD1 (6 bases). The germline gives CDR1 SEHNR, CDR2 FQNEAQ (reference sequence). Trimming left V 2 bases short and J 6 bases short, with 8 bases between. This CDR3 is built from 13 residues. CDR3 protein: CASSLLGGNEQFF. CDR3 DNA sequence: TGTGCCAGCAGCTTATTAGGGGGCAATGAGCAGTTCTTC.

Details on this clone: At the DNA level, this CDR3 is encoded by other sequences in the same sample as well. CDR3 loop: CASSGTGGSTEAFF. CDR3 bases: TGCGCCAGCAGCGGGACAGGGGGGAGCACTGAAGCTTTCTTT. The chain employs TRBV5-1 and TRBJ1-1; 11 bases fit TRBD1. Losses at the gene ends were 4 bases for V and 4 bases for J; bases not matched to a gene: 3. The CDR3 consists of 14 residues. The germline gives CDR1 SGHRS, CDR2 YFSETQ.

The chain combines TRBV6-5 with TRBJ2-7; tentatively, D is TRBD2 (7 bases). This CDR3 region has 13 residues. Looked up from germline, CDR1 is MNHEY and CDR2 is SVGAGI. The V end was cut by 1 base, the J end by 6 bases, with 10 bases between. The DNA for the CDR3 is TGTGCCAGCAGTTACTTCCGGGGGGCCGAGCAGTACTTC. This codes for CASSYFRGAEQYF.

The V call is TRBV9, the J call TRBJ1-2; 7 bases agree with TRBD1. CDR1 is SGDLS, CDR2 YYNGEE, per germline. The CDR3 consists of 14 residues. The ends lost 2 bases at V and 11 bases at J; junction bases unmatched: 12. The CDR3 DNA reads TGTGCCAGCAGCGTGGGGGCGGTGACAGGGCGATACACCTTC. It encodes CASSVGAVTGRYTF.

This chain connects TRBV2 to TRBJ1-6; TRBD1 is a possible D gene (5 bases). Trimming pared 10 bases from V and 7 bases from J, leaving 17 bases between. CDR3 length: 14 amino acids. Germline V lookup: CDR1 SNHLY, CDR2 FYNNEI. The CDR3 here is CATDKTASNSPLHF. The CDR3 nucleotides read TGTGCCACCGACAAGACAGCCTCGAATTCACCCCTCCACTTT.

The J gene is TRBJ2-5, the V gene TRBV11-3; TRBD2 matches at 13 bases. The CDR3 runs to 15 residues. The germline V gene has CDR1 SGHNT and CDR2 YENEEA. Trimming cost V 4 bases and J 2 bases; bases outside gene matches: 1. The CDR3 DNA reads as TGTGCCAGCAGCTCGGGACTAGCGGGGCAAGAGACCCAGTACTTC. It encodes CASSSGLAGQETQYF.

The chain's CDR3 is CASSRKTALAYEQYF. The CDR3 DNA follows: TGTGCCAGCAGCCGCAAAACCGCCCTAGCCTACGAGCAGTACTTC. This rearrangement joins TRBV5-6 to TRBJ2-7; D remains ambiguous. Trimming removed 4 bases at V and 2 bases at J, with 16 bases between. This CDR3 spans 15 amino acids. Per germline, CDR1 SGHDT and CDR2 YYEEEE. Full variable domain (rest looked up from reference TRBV5-6 and TRBJ2-7): DAGVTQSPTHLIKTRGQQVTLRCSPKSGHDTVSWYQQALGQGPQFIFQYYEEEERQRGNFPDRFSGHQFPNYSSELNVNALLLGDSALYLCASSRKTALAYEQYFGPGTRLTVT.